The table lists the clone carrying this TCR beta chain with a count of one. The antigen is not known. The germline gives CDR1 KGHSH, CDR2 LQKENI. This CDR3 spans 14 amino acids. The germline V and J ends were trimmed by 4 bases and 1 base, with 11 bases remaining between them. The data derive from a study of STAT3 mutations in large granular lymphocyte leukemia. Study conclusions and caveats: Persisting codominant clonotypes may have hidden a small pathogenic clone. In several patients, dominant TCR clone burden exceeded STAT3 mutant burden, suggesting STAT3 mutation arose secondarily. Every T-LGLL patient had at least one immunodominant TCRbeta clonotype.

Sequenced by immunoSEQ multiplex PCR; TCRdb stores in-frame clones only, minus some. The table has about 42,000 clones, roughly three quarters seen once. The TCR comes from a human donor with T large granular lymphocyte leukemia. Some clones in this sample may be carry-over from other donors' samples. The chain recombines TRBV18 with TRBJ2-7; a weak D match, TRBD2 (6 bases). Material: PBMCs. The CDR3 loop reads CASSRASDSYEQYV. In nucleotides, the CDR3 is TGTGCCAGCTCACGGGCTAGCGATTCCTACGAGCAGTACGTC.